This T cell receptor beta chain was found in a study of T cells after yellow fever vaccination. The CDR3 length is 16 residues. Looked up from germline, CDR1 is MNHEY and CDR2 is SVGAGI. V lost 4 bases to trimming and J lost 2 bases; unmatched junction nucleotides: 9. In its sample, this clonotype was seen many times. TCRdb independently ran MiXCR on the 5' RACE reads; one entry per CDR3 protein. The data show 200,000 to 250,000 distinct CDR3 sequences, with 3.2% seen just once and less than 3.5% held by the top ten. The chain employs TRBV6-5 and TRBJ2-7; 9 bases map to TRBD1. Specimen: CD4+ T cells sorted from PBMCs, collected 10 days after the yellow fever booster vaccination. The sequence derives from a man aged 18 to 35 who received the YFV17D yellow fever vaccine. Written as DNA, the CDR3 is TGTGCCAGCAGTTCAAGACAGGGGGGCTCGCCCTACGAGCAGTACTTC. Its translation: CASSSRQGGSPYEQYF.